This is a list of T cell receptor beta chains from one sample in a study of T cells in Graves' hyperthyroidism and ophthalmopathy. MiXCR, run by TCRdb on the multiplex PCR reads, gives a single entry per CDR3 protein. The sample holds approximately 360,000 distinct CDR3 sequences; about a sixth are singletons and the top ten take around a quarter. Input material: blood. These receptors originate from a woman between 18 and 30 years old with Graves' hyperthyroidism that later progressed to Graves' ophthalmopathy. CDR3s include the opening cysteine and the closing phenylalanine or tryptophan. Size is stated for part of the rows, as once, few or many counts, or as a class when the clone is expanded.

v_gene	j_gene	abundance	CDR3aa
TRBV20-1	TRBJ1-5	-	CSASSQGQPQHF
TRBV27	TRBJ2-2	-	CASSLIQGSGGELFF
TRBV5-1	TRBJ2-7	many	CASSAGTVPSYEQYF
TRBV3-1	TRBJ2-4	-	CASSQYSDRVNIQYF
TRBV20-1	TRBJ1-6	-	CSATRTGSSYNSPLHF
TRBV6-2/TRBV6-3	TRBJ2-7	few	CASSYGLDYEQYF
TRBV20-1	TRBJ2-1	-	CSAASGLAGVFSYNEQFF
TRBV15	TRBJ1-5	-	CATSRVQGYQPQHF
TRBV30	TRBJ1-6	few	CAWSVDLLSSYNSPLHF
TRBV28	TRBJ2-7	many	CASTNSRGVYEQYF
TRBV11-3	TRBJ2-5	many	CASSRGGPEETQYF
TRBV18	TRBJ1-6	few	CASSTQGQGIISPLHF
TRBV7-9	TRBJ2-7	many	CASGTSGRNEQYF
TRBV29-1	TRBJ2-3	-	CSVVSAGVGTDTQYF
TRBV20-1	TRBJ2-7	many	CSARFRGTYEQYF
TRBV5-4	TRBJ1-1	-	CASSLDQGADTEAFF
TRBV29-1	TRBJ2-5	many	CSVEEGGGQTQYF
TRBV6-1	TRBJ1-5	many	CASRLNVMSNQPQHF
TRBV27	TRBJ2-5	few	CASSQSRTGTGAGETQYF
TRBV20-1	TRBJ2-5	-	CSATDTGLAGERETQYF
TRBV20-1	TRBJ2-5	many	CSAIMASGSMEYF
TRBV20-1	TRBJ2-3	many	CSARVIRAGSSTDTQYF
TRBV18	TRBJ1-6	-	CASSRGQDNSPLHF
TRBV6-1	TRBJ2-2	-	CASSWASSRTGELFF
TRBV5-8	TRBJ1-6	few	CASSSGQAYNSPLHF
TRBV6-1	TRBJ1-1	many	CASRTVMNTEAFF
TRBV27	TRBJ2-7	many	CASGSGLYEQYF
TRBV7-9	TRBJ1-1	-	CASSFKQGMGAFF